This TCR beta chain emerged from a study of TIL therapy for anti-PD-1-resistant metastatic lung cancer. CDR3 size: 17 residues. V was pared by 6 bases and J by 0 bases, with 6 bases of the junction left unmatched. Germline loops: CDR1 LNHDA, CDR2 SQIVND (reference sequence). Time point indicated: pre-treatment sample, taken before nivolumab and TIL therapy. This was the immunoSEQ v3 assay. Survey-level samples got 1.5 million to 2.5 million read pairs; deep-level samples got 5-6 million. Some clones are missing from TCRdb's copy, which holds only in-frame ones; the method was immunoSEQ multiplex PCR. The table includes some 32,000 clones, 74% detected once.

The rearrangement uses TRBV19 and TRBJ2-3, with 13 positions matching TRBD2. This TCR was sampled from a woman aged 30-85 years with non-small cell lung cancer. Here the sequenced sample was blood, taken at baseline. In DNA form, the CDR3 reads TGTGCCAGTAGGCTGACTAGCGGGAGGACTAGCACAGATACGCAGTATTTT. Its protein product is CASRLTSGRTSTDTQYF.